This is a list of T cell receptor beta chains from one sample in a study of vaccination effects on CD4 cells after COVID-19. TCRdb's table, derived via immunoSEQ multiplex PCR, lists solely in-frame clones and lacks some. Here the sample spans about 31,000 clones, approximately 64% being singletons. These TCRs' antigens remain unknown. The input for sequencing was CD4+ T cells from PBMCs cultured with SARS-CoV-2 spike peptides, taken after COVID-19 vaccination. These receptors originate from a human donor who received a COVID-19 vaccine. Both conserved end residues are part of each CDR3. Each record gives: D gene, clone size, J gene, V gene, CDR3 DNA, CDR3 protein. D genes are given only for firm matches. Clone size appears in some rows only: once, few, many, or a class for an expanded clone.

>-|-|TRBJ1-2|TRBV5-4
TGTGCCAGCAGCTTGCAGGGGTATGGCTACACCTTC
CASSLQGYGYTF
>-|-|TRBJ1-4|TRBV3-1/TRBV3-2
TGTGCCAGCAGCCGCTCAACAGGGTCCGGTAATGAAAAACTGTTTTTT
CASSRSTGSGNEKLFF
>TRBD2|-|TRBJ2-2|TRBV6-5
TGTGCCAGCCACGAGCGGGAAGACACCGGGGAGCTGTTTTTT
CASHEREDTGELFF
>-|-|TRBJ2-1|TRBV5-1
TGCGCCAGCACCCGGTTTGGAGGGCCGTTTGACGAGCAGTTCTTC
CASTRFGGPFDEQFF
>-|-|TRBJ2-7|TRBV11-2
TGTGCCAGCAGTCAACGGGCGGGCAGGGAATTCTACGAGCAGTACTTC
CASSQRAGREFYEQYF
>TRBD1|-|TRBJ2-7|TRBV6-5
TGTGCCACCCGGGACAGAACCTACGAGCAGTACTTC
CATRDRTYEQYF
>-|-|TRBJ2-5|TRBV6-5
TGTGCCAGCAGAAGAAGCCCGGGCCAAGAGACCCAGTACTTC
CASRRSPGQETQYF
>-|-|TRBJ2-3|TRBV25-1
TGTGCCAGCAGTGGGACATATGGTACGCAGTATTTT
CASSGTYGTQYF
>TRBD1|-|TRBJ1-4|TRBV7-2
TGTGCCAGCAGCCCCCGACAGGGGTCCACTAATGAAAAACTGTTTTTT
CASSPRQGSTNEKLFF
>-|-|TRBJ1-3|TRBV5-1
TGCGCCAGCAGCCCCGGGCCCACCCGGGCTGGAAACACCATATATTTT
CASSPGPTRAGNTIYF
>TRBD1|-|TRBJ2-3|TRBV6-5
TGTGCCAGCAGCCAGGGGGCCGGGACAGATACGCAGTATTTT
CASSQGAGTDTQYF
>-|-|TRBJ1-2|TRBV11-2
TGTGCCAGCAGCCAGACCGGGGACGAAAACTATGGCTACACCTTC
CASSQTGDENYGYTF
>-|-|TRBJ1-2|TRBV29-1
TGCAGCGTCCGAAAGGGGGGTGATTATGGCTACACCTTC
CSVRKGGDYGYTF
>TRBD1|-|TRBJ1-4|TRBV29-1
TGCAGCGTTGGAACTGGACAGGTACTGTTTTTT
CSVGTGQVLFF
>-|-|TRBJ1-1|TRBV24-1
TGTGCCACCAGTGGCTCGGGGGGGACTGAAGCTTTCTTT
CATSGSGGTEAFF
>TRBD2|-|TRBJ2-1|TRBV5-4
TGTGCCAGCAGCTATCTAGCGGGGGGGCGAGACGAGCAGTTCTTC
CASSYLAGGRDEQFF
>-|-|TRBJ1-2|TRBV6-6
TGTGCCAGCAGTTCAACAGGACCCTATGGCTACACCTTC
CASSSTGPYGYTF
>-|-|TRBJ2-3|TRBV6-6
TGTGCCAGCCGGGGGATATTCACAGATACGCAGTATTTT
CASRGIFTDTQYF
>-|-|TRBJ2-7|TRBV5-1
TGCGCCAGCAGCCCCAAGGGGGTAAACGAGCAGTACTTC
CASSPKGVNEQYF
>-|few|TRBJ1-4|TRBV3-1/TRBV3-2
TGTGCCAGCAGCCAGACGGTGGGGGGTGAAAAACTGTTTTTT
CASSQTVGGEKLFF
>-|few|TRBJ1-2|TRBV27
TGTGCCAGCACCCCCTCGGGGCAGAACTATGGCTACACCTTC
CASTPSGQNYGYTF
>TRBD1|-|TRBJ2-7|TRBV28
TGTGCCAGCCCCGGGACAGGGGGTTCCTACGAGCAGTACTTC
CASPGTGGSYEQYF
>-|-|TRBJ1-6|TRBV27
TGTGCCAGCAGTTTAACAGAGAGGAATTCACCCCTCCACTTT
CASSLTERNSPLHF
>TRBD1|-|TRBJ1-2|TRBV10-3
TGTGCCATCGGGAGGGGCCCCAGACAGGGCTCGATCTATGGCTACACCTTC
CAIGRGPRQGSIYGYTF
>TRBD2|few|TRBJ2-7|TRBV6-1
TGTGCCAGCAGTGACCTTAGCGGGGGGATCTCCGAGCAGTACTTC
CASSDLSGGISEQYF
>-|-|TRBJ2-2|TRBV5-1
TGCGCCAGCAGCTTAATGAGGATGAACACCGGGGAGCTGTTTTTT
CASSLMRMNTGELFF
>TRBD1|-|TRBJ1-2|TRBV19
TGTGCCAGTAGGGGGCCGGGACAGGGGCCCCGCTACACCTTC
CASRGPGQGPRYTF
>TRBD1|few|TRBJ1-6|TRBV5-4
TGTGCCAGCAGCCCCGGCAGGGGGGCAGGAAATTCACCCCTCCACTTT
CASSPGRGAGNSPLHF
>-|-|TRBJ2-1|TRBV4-1
TGCGCCAGCAGCCAAGAATCCGGGAGGGGGCCCTACAATGAGCAGTTCTTC
CASSQESGRGPYNEQFF
>-|few|TRBJ2-5|TRBV10-2
TGCGCCACCTCCCCCTCGGGTAGCCGCCAGACCCAGTACTTC
CATSPSGSRQTQYF
>-|-|TRBJ2-1|TRBV13
TGTGCCAGCAGCTTAGGCTCTGAGCAGTTCTTC
CASSLGSEQFF
>-|-|TRBJ2-5|TRBV30
TGTGCCTGGAGTGTACAGCCAGGGGAAGAGACCCAGTACTTC
CAWSVQPGEETQYF
>-|-|TRBJ2-4|TRBV2
TGTGCCAGCAGCGGAAGTTGGGAGGCCAGCGCCAAAAACATTCAGTACTTC
CASSGSWEASAKNIQYF
>-|-|TRBJ2-7|TRBV5-1
TGCGCCAGCAGCCTGGTTGGGGGCTTCTCCTACGAGCAGTACTTC
CASSLVGGFSYEQYF
>-|few|TRBJ1-2|TRBV5-1
TGCGCCAGCAGCTACGACAGCTATGGCTACACCTTC
CASSYDSYGYTF
>-|-|TRBJ1-1|TRBV20-1
TGCAGTGCTAGTGGACAGTCGAACACTGAAGCTTTCTTT
CSASGQSNTEAFF
>-|few|TRBJ1-1|TRBV3-1/TRBV3-2
TGTGCCAGCAGCTTACAGGTAAACACTGAAGCTTTCTTT
CASSLQVNTEAFF
>-|once|TRBJ2-2|TRBV11-2
TGTGCCAGCAGCTTATCCAGAACGTTGTTTTTT
CASSLSRTLFF
>TRBD1|-|TRBJ1-4|TRBV5-4
TGTGCCAGCAGCTTGGGTGCGGGACAGGCTAATGAAAAACTGTTTTTT
CASSLGAGQANEKLFF
>-|-|TRBJ1-3|TRBV7-8
TGTGCCAGCAGCCCCCGTTCGGGTGACTCTGGAAACACCATATATTTT
CASSPRSGDSGNTIYF
>-|-|TRBJ1-1|TRBV6-5
TGTGCCAGCAGCTCCCCGAGAGTGGGCACTGAAGCTTTCTTT
CASSSPRVGTEAFF
>TRBD1|-|TRBJ2-2|TRBV5-5
TGTGCCAGCAGCTTAGGGACAGGTCACATCGGGGAGCTGTTTTTT
CASSLGTGHIGELFF
>TRBD1|-|TRBJ1-1|TRBV3-1/TRBV3-2
TGTGCCAGCAGCCAAGATCTAGGGGCAGGGGGAGGGAACACTGAAGCTTTCTTT
CASSQDLGAGGGNTEAFF
>-|-|TRBJ2-7|TRBV2
TGTGCCAGCAGTCCCTACGAGCAGTACTTC
CASSPYEQYF
>TRBD1|few|TRBJ1-4|TRBV3-1/TRBV3-2
TGTGCCAGCAGTCCCGGGACAGGGGCTACTAATGAAAAACTGTTTTTT
CASSPGTGATNEKLFF
>-|-|TRBJ2-5|TRBV3-1/TRBV3-2
TGTGCCAGCAGCCAAGGGGGGGGCGGGACCCAGTACTTC
CASSQGGGGTQYF
>TRBD2|-|TRBJ2-3|TRBV28
TGTGCCAGCAGTTTATCTCCTTCCTTTGGACTAGCTACTAAGGACACAGATACGCAGTATTTT
CASSLSPSFGLATKDTDTQYF
>-|few|TRBJ1-5|TRBV30
TGTGCCGCCGGGAGGCAGGACAATCAGCCCCAGCATTTT
CAAGRQDNQPQHF
>-|-|TRBJ1-1|TRBV19
TGTGCCAGTAGTCGTGGACAGTCAAACACTGAAGCTTTCTTT
CASSRGQSNTEAFF
>-|-|TRBJ1-4|TRBV5-1
TGCGCCAGCAGCTTGCAACCTGGGAGTACTAATGAAAAACTGTTTTTT
CASSLQPGSTNEKLFF
>-|many|TRBJ2-1|TRBV7-7
TGTGCCAGCAGCGCCCGGGATGGGGGCGAGCAGTTCTTC
CASSARDGGEQFF
>-|-|TRBJ1-3|TRBV7-6
TGTGCCAGCAGCCCGGGCAGGACATTGGGAAACACCATATATTTT
CASSPGRTLGNTIYF
>TRBD1|-|TRBJ1-2|TRBV19
TGTGCCAGCCCTGGACAGGGACATGTATATGGCTACACCTTC
CASPGQGHVYGYTF
>-|few|TRBJ1-2|TRBV5-1
TGCGCCAGCAGCTTGGACAACGGCCCCTATGGCTACACCTTC
CASSLDNGPYGYTF
>-|-|TRBJ1-5|TRBV19
TGTGCCAGTAGACCCGGGTCAAGGCCCTTGTATCAGCCCCAGCATTTT
CASRPGSRPLYQPQHF